Described below is a single T cell receptor (beta chain) sequence and its context. Its antigen is currently unknown. The donors were members of the validation cohort, which comprised about 120 subjects and was separate from the first cohort of more than 500 subjects. Clones were read by immunoSEQ multiplex PCR, and TCRdb kept only the in-frame ones, dropping some. The data contain about 140,000 clones, about 90% of them seen just once; the ten biggest clones take up about 2.7%. Germline CDR1 and CDR2: MDHEN and SYDVKM. This CDR3 has 13 amino acids. The V gene end was trimmed by 6 bases and the J gene end by 2 bases; junction bases not matched to a gene: 2. The source of the sample is a study of cytomegalovirus exposure and HLA in healthy donors. For the study at large: The same platform was used for the 100 to 150 validation repertoires and the roughly 680 first-cohort repertoires, a later analysis reported. Study-wide results and caveats: A subsequent analysis found that TCR clusters from the first cohort also tended to co-occur in the approximately 130 validation repertoires, with 90% to 95% of cluster scores above 0.

Sequenced input: PBMCs. The sequence came from a man aged 18 to 30 in good health and CMV-seronegative. This sequence joins TRBV28 and TRBJ2-7, with 9 bases matching TRBD2. CDR3: CASRASGAYEQYF. CDR3 nucleotide sequence: TGTGCCAGCAGGGCTAGCGGGGCCTACGAGCAGTACTTC.